A single sample gave rise to the 31 T cell receptor beta chains below, sequenced in a study of blood T cell repertoires in COVID-19. Only in-frame clones appear in the TCRdb table, and some are missing; sequencing was by immunoSEQ multiplex PCR. The sample holds roughly 250,000 clones, around 81% seen once. Sequencing input: peripheral blood. These receptors were obtained from a person in their 70s with COVID-19, enrolled during active disease.

The chain couples TRBV5-6 to TRBJ2-5, with 14 bases aligning to TRBD2. J gave up 5 bases and V 4 bases, and 10 bases lay outside the gene matches. The CDR3 has 17 amino acids. CDR1 SGHDT and CDR2 YYEEEE come from the germline V gene. CDR3 sequence: CASSLSGLAGGGETQYF. The CDR3 DNA reads TGTGCCAGCAGCCTCTCAGGACTAGCGGGGGGCGGGGAGACCCAGTACTTC.

This chain connects TRBV19 to TRBJ2-5, with a weak D call TRBD2 (6 bases). Germline loops: CDR1 LNHDA, CDR2 SQIVND (reference sequence). The CDR3 covers 14 residues. V dropped 1 base and J dropped 5 bases, with 11 bases sitting between them. The CDR3 sequence is CASSIAASEETQYF. The CDR3 DNA reads as TGTGCCAGTAGTATAGCGGCTAGCGAGGAGACCCAGTACTTC.

The chain joins TRBV2 to TRBJ2-3; 10 bases match TRBD1. CDR1 and CDR2 (germline): SNHLY, FYNNEI. The CDR3 extends over 19 amino acids. The ends lost 6 bases at V and 3 bases at J; junction bases unmatched: 18. CDR3 sequence: CASRGRRDRGISTTDTQYF. CDR3 nucleotides: TGTGCCAGCAGAGGACGCCGGGACAGGGGAATTTCCACGACAGATACGCAGTATTTT.

The chain is built from TRBV28 and TRBJ1-2; D not certain. The CDR3 length is 13 residues. CDR1 is MDHEN, CDR2 SYDVKM, per germline. V was shortened by 6 bases and J by 2 bases, with 10 bases between the two germline ends. The CDR3 nucleotides are TGTGCCAGCAGGGTAGACGGGAACTATGGCTACACCTTC. Amino acid sequence: CASRVDGNYGYTF.

The chain has TRBV4-3 and TRBJ1-4; D call uncertain. V dropped 0 bases and J dropped 3 bases, with 8 bases sitting between them. Germline-derived CDR1 and CDR2 are LGHNA and YSLEER. This CDR3 comprises 15 residues. The CDR3 spells CASSQDLAANEKLFF. The CDR3 coding sequence is TGCGCCAGCAGCCAAGATTTGGCGGCTAATGAAAAACTGTTTTTT.

This clone was found once. V is TRBV5-4 and J is TRBJ2-4; TRBD1 aligns across 8 bases. V lost 3 bases to trimming and J lost 6 bases; unmatched junction nucleotides: 8. Germline V lookup: CDR1 SGHNT, CDR2 YYREEE (reference sequence). The CDR3 has 15 residues. The CDR3 coding sequence is TGTGCCAGCAGCTCCCACGAACAGGGGGTAAACATTCAGTACTTC. Protein sequence: CASSSHEQGVNIQYF.

The CDR3 protein is CASSYAGTGSGNTIYF. DNA of the CDR3: TGTGCCAGCAGCTACGCCGGGACAGGCTCTGGAAACACCATATATTTT. This chain connects TRBV6-5 to TRBJ1-3, with 8 bases lining up with TRBD1. This CDR3 region has 16 residues. CDR1 is MNHEY, CDR2 SVGAGI, per germline. Losses at the gene ends were 6 bases for V and 0 bases for J; bases not matched to a gene: 7.

V is TRBV28 and J is TRBJ2-2; D is possibly TRBD2 (5 bases). The CDR3 loop spans 18 amino acids. V was trimmed by 6 bases and J by 5 bases, leaving 25 bases between them. Germline values: CDR1 MDHEN, CDR2 SYDVKM. The CDR3 is CASSRHFGLTRNTGELFF. The CDR3 nucleotides are TGTGCCAGCAGCCGTCACTTTGGACTCACAAGGAATACCGGGGAGCTGTTTTTT.

This clone was found a few times. The chain has TRBV28 and TRBJ1-5; 7 bases match TRBD1. This CDR3 spans 16 amino acids. Losses at the gene ends were 5 bases for V and 4 bases for J; bases not matched to a gene: 11. Germline CDR1 and CDR2: MDHEN and SYDVKM. This CDR3 is CASSTTGLGSNQPQHF. DNA of the CDR3: TGTGCCAGCAGTACGACAGGGTTGGGGTCTAATCAGCCCCAGCATTTT.

The gene calls are TRBV5-4 and TRBJ2-5, with D perhaps TRBD2 (7 bases). CDR1 is SGHNT, CDR2 YYREEE, per germline (reference sequence). CDR3 length equals 16 residues. V gave up 4 bases and J gave up 0 bases, with 16 bases separating them. The CDR3 region is CASSQGAGAHQETQYF. In DNA, the CDR3 is TGTGCCAGCAGCCAGGGTGCGGGGGCCCACCAAGAGACCCAGTACTTC.

This chain uses TRBV10-3 with TRBJ1-3; D may be TRBD1 (5 bases). V gave up 4 bases and J gave up 3 bases, with 13 bases separating them. This CDR3 contains 15 residues. Germline lookup yields CDR1 ENHRY and CDR2 SYGVKD. This chain's CDR3 is CAISGPRVSGNTIYF. The CDR3 region has the DNA TGTGCCATCAGTGGCCCCAGGGTTAGTGGAAACACCATATATTTT.

The V gene is TRBV19, the J gene TRBJ2-1; 7 bases agree with TRBD2. Per the germline V gene, CDR1 is LNHDA and CDR2 is SQIVND (reference sequence). CDR3 size: 16 residues. V lost 4 bases, J lost 7 bases, and 13 bases stayed unmatched. The CDR3 region has the DNA TGTGCCAGTAGTAGCGTGGCGGGAGTAATCGGGAATGAGCAGTTCTTC. This translates into CASSSVAGVIGNEQFF.

This chain connects TRBV24-1 to TRBJ2-7; a possible D gene is TRBD1 (5 bases). V shed 2 bases and J shed 7 bases, with 11 bases lying between them. Germline-derived CDR1 and CDR2 are KGHDR and SFDVKD. The CDR3 spans 13 residues. As DNA, the CDR3 is TGTGCCACCAGTGATTCAAACAGGAATGAGCAGTACTTC. Its translation: CATSDSNRNEQYF.

The chain couples TRBV9 to TRBJ2-1; TRBD1 is a possible D gene (5 bases). Germline lookup yields CDR1 SGDLS and CDR2 YYNGEE. Between the trimmed V and J ends, which lost 0 bases and 7 bases, there was a span of 14 bases. The CDR3 runs 15 residues. CDR3 bases: TGTGCCAGCAGCGTAGTATCAGGGATTGGGAATGAGCAGTTCTTC. This gives the protein CASSVVSGIGNEQFF.

This clone came up a few times. The gene calls are TRBV4-2 and TRBJ1-5; 7 bases are shared with TRBD1. The V gene's germline CDR1 is LGHNA and CDR2 YNFKEQ. The CDR3 has 16 amino acids. V shed 1 base and J 4 bases; nucleotides not matched to a gene: 7. CDR3 nucleotides: TGTGCCAGCAGCCAAGTTTGGGGACAGACGAATCAGCCCCAGCATTTT. Its protein product is CASSQVWGQTNQPQHF.

In DNA, the CDR3 is TGCGCCAGCAGCTTGGGCCGAGACAGAGCTAACTATGGCTACACCTTC. Protein sequence: CASSLGRDRANYGYTF. The chain uses TRBV5-1 and TRBJ1-2, with D perhaps matching TRBD1 (5 bases). CDR3 length: 16 residues. In germline, CDR1 is SGHRS, CDR2 YFSETQ. V gave up 0 bases and J gave up 0 bases, with 12 bases separating them.

The chain employs TRBV6-4 and TRBJ2-2; D might be TRBD2 (5 bases). The germline V and J ends were trimmed by 6 bases and 1 base, with 15 bases remaining between them. Germline-derived CDR1 and CDR2 are MRHNA and SNTAGT. The CDR3 covers 16 residues. CDR3 in DNA: TGTGCCAGCAGCCCCCTTGCCGGACTGAACACCGGGGAGCTGTTTTTT. It yields the protein CASSPLAGLNTGELFF.

The V gene is TRBV5-1, the J gene TRBJ2-5; 8 positions match TRBD1. Per germline, CDR1 SGHRS and CDR2 YFSETQ. CDR3 length: 15 residues. The V and J ends lost 5 bases and 5 bases, in that order; junction bases with no gene match: 11. CDR3 in amino acids: CASRDRTGSWETQYF. For the CDR3, the DNA is TGCGCCAGCAGGGACCGGACAGGGTCCTGGGAGACCCAGTACTTC.

The chain recombines TRBV27 with TRBJ1-1, with 8 bases fitting TRBD1. The CDR3 is 17 residues long. Per the germline V gene, CDR1 is MNHEY and CDR2 is SMNVEV (reference sequence). The J segment lost 10 bases and the V segment lost 4 bases, leaving 20 bases of the junction unmatched. CDR3 residues: CASSSWESGTGWERAFF. CDR3 sequence (DNA): TGTGCCAGCAGTTCGTGGGAATCTGGGACAGGTTGGGAGAGAGCTTTCTTT.

The gene calls are TRBV6-4 and TRBJ1-1; 8 nucleotides align to TRBD1. V gave up 5 bases and J gave up 5 bases; unmatched junction bases: 4. The CDR3 totals 13 residues. The germline CDR1 and CDR2 sequences are MRHNA and SNTAGT. The CDR3 DNA is TGTGCCAGCAGTACCCACAGGGGGACTGAAGCTTTCTTT. Protein: CASSTHRGTEAFF.

The table lists this clone with a few counts. The chain joins TRBV11-2 to TRBJ2-7; D remains unclear. Trimming cost V 5 bases and J 0 bases, with 11 bases left between them. This CDR3 contains 14 residues. Germline CDR1 is SGHAT and CDR2 is FQNNGV. The CDR3 region has the DNA TGTGCCAGCAGCGGTCAACAGCACTCCTACGAGCAGTACTTC. It yields the protein CASSGQQHSYEQYF. The variable domain in full, completed from reference TRBV11-2 and TRBJ2-7, reads EAGVAQSPRYKIIEKRQSVAFWCNPISGHATLYWYQQILGQGPKLLIQFQNNGVVDDSQLPKDRFSAERLKGVDSTLKIQPAKLEDSAVYLCASSGQQHSYEQYFGPGTRLTVT.

The chain carries TRBV12-3 or TRBV12-4 and TRBJ2-1; D is ambiguous. Trimming left V 1 base short and J 12 bases short, with 13 bases between. The CDR3 is 13 amino acids. CDR3 amino acids: CASSLGENSRQFF. The CDR3 DNA reads TGTGCCAGCAGTTTAGGCGAGAATTCAAGGCAGTTCTTC.

The V call is TRBV6-1, the J call TRBJ2-3; D gene unclear. V was clipped by 2 bases and J by 7 bases, with 4 bases between them. Germline lookup yields CDR1 MNHNS and CDR2 SASEGT. The length of the CDR3 is 11 residues. The CDR3 region has the DNA TGTGCCAGCAGTGAACCCTATACGCAGTATTTT. Protein product: CASSEPYTQYF.

V is TRBV29-1 and J is TRBJ2-1; no clear D. V was shortened by 5 bases and J by 6 bases, with 11 bases between the two germline ends. Germline lookup yields CDR1 SQVTM and CDR2 ANQGSEA. This CDR3 has 12 residues. CDR3: CSVSVASNEQFF. The CDR3 DNA reads TGCAGCGTTTCCGTCGCCAGCAATGAGCAGTTCTTC.

The rearrangement joins TRBV12-5 to TRBJ2-2, with 7 bases identical to TRBD2. Per germline, CDR1 LGHNT and CDR2 FRNRAP. Trimming removed 1 base from V and 5 bases from J; junction bases left unmatched: 7. CDR3 length: 16 amino acids. CDR3: CASGLAPPRGTGELFF. CDR3 bases: TGTGCTAGTGGTTTGGCTCCCCCGCGGGGGACCGGGGAGCTGTTTTTT.

V gene TRBV9 combines with J gene TRBJ1-1; D is undetermined. CDR1 SGDLS and CDR2 YYNGEE come from the germline V gene. This CDR3 is built from 13 residues. V lost 3 bases to trimming and J lost 0 bases, with 6 bases between them. The CDR3 coding sequence is TGTGCCAGCAGCGCCCGTCTGAACACTGAAGCTTTCTTT. Its translation is CASSARLNTEAFF.

The genes are TRBV5-6 and TRBJ2-2, with 9 bases aligning to TRBD1. With V trimmed by 4 bases and J by 3 bases, 7 bases remained unmatched. Germline CDR1 and CDR2: SGHDT and YYEEEE. The CDR3 consists of 16 residues. CDR3 protein: CASSPRTGVDTGELFF. CDR3 sequence (DNA): TGTGCCAGCAGCCCTCGGACAGGGGTGGACACCGGGGAGCTGTTTTTT. The full variable domain, with the rest looked up from reference TRBV5-6 and TRBJ2-2, is DAGVTQSPTHLIKTRGQQVTLRCSPKSGHDTVSWYQQALGQGPQFIFQYYEEEERQRGNFPDRFSGHQFPNYSSELNVNALLLGDSALYLCASSPRTGVDTGELFFGEGSRLTVL.

The chain combines TRBV2 with TRBJ1-5; D call uncertain. Germline V gene sequence: CDR1 SNHLY, CDR2 FYNNEI. The CDR3 has 13 residues. With 1 base removed from V and 4 bases from J, the gap between germline ends came to 5 bases. The CDR3 nucleotides are TGTGCCAGCAGTGAAGTTCAGAATCAGCCCCAGCATTTT. Encoded protein: CASSEVQNQPQHF.

This chain joins TRBV14 and TRBJ1-3, with 7 bases matching TRBD1. This CDR3 region has 16 residues. The germline CDR1 and CDR2 sequences are SGHDN and FVKESK. V lost 1 base to trimming and J lost 2 bases; unmatched junction nucleotides: 5. CDR3 sequence: CASSQVLTGTGNTIYF. The CDR3 region has the DNA TGTGCCAGCAGCCAAGTCCTGACAGGGACTGGAAACACCATATATTTT.

The V and J genes are TRBV19 and TRBJ2-3; D is perhaps TRBD1 (6 bases). CDR3 length equals 16 residues. CDR1 is LNHDA and CDR2 is SQIVND in the germline V gene (reference sequence). Trimming stripped 3 bases from V and 0 bases from J, with 13 bases between. CDR3 amino acids: CASSITGRGSTDTQYF. CDR3 nucleotide sequence: TGTGCCAGTAGTATTACAGGCAGGGGTAGCACAGATACGCAGTATTTT. The whole variable domain, remainder taken from reference TRBV19 and TRBJ2-3, is DGGITQSPKYLFRKEGQNVTLSCEQNLNHDAMYWYRQDPGQGLRLIYYSQIVNDFQKGDIAEGYSVSREKKESFPLTVTSAQKNPTAFYLCASSITGRGSTDTQYFGPGTRLTVL.

The rearrangement joins TRBV6-2 or TRBV6-3 to TRBJ2-7, with D possibly TRBD2 on 5 matching bases. CDR3 length: 16 amino acids. The germline CDR1 and CDR2 sequences are MNHEY and SVGEGT. The ends were cut back, 0 bases at V and 4 bases at J, with 16 bases in the middle. In DNA, the CDR3 is TGTGCCAGCAGTTACTCGTGGGTGGGAGCGTCTTACGAGCAGTACTTC. Translating gives CASSYSWVGASYEQYF.